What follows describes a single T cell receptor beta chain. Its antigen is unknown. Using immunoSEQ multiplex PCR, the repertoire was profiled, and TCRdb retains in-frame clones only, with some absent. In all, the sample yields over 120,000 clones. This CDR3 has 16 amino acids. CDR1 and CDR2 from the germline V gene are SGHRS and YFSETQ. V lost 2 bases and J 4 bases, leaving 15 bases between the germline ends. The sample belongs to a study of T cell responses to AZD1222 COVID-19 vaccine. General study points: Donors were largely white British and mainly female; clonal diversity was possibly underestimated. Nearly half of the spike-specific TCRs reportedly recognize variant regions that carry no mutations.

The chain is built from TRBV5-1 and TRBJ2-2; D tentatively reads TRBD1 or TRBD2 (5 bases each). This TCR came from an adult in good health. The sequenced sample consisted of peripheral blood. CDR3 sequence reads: CASSFDGGSGTGELFF. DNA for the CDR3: TGCGCCAGCAGCTTCGATGGGGGATCTGGCACCGGGGAGCTGTTTTTT.